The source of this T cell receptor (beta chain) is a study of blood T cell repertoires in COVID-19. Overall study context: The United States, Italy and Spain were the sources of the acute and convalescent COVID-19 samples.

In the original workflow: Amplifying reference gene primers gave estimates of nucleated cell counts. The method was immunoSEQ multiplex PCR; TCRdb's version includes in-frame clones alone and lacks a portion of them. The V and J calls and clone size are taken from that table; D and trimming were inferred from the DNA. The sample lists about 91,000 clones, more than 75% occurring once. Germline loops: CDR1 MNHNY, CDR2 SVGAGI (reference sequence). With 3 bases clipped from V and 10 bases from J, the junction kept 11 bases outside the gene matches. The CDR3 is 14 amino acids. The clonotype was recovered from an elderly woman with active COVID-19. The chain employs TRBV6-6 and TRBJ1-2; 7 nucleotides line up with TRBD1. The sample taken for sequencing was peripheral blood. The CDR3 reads CASSYLKTGRLYTF. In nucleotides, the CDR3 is TGTGCCAGCAGTTATCTAAAGACAGGGCGTCTCTACACCTTC.